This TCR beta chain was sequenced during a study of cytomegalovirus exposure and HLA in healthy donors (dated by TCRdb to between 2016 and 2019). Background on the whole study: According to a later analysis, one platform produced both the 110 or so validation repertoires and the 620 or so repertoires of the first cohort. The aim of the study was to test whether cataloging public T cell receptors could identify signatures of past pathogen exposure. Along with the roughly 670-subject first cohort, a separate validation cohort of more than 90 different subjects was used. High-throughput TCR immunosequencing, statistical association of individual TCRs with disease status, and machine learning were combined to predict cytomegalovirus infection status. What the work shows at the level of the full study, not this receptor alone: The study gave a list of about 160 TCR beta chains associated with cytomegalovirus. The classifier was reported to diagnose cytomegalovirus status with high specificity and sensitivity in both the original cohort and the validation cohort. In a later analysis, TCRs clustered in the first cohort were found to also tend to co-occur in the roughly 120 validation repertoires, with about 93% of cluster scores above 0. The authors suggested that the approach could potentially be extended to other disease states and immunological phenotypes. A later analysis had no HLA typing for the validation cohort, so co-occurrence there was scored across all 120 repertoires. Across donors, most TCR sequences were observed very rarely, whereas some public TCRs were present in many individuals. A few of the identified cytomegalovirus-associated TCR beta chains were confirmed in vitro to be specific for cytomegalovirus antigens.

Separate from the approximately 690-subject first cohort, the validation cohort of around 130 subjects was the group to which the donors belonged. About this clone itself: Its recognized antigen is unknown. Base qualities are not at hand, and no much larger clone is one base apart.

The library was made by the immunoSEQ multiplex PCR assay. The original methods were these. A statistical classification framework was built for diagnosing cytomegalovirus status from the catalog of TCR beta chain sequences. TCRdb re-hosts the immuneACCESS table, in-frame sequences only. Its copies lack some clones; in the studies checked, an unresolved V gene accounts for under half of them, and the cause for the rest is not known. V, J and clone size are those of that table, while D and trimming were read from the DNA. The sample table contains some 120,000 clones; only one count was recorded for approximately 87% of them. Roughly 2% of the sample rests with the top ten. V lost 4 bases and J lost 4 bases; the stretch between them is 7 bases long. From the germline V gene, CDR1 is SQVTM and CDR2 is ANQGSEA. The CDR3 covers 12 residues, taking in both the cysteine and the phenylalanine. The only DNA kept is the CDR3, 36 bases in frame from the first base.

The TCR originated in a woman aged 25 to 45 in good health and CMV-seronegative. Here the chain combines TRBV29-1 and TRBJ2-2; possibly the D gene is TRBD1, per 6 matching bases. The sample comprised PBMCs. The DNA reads TGCAGCGTTGGACAGGCCACCGGGGAGCTGTTTTTT. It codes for CSVGQATGELFF.